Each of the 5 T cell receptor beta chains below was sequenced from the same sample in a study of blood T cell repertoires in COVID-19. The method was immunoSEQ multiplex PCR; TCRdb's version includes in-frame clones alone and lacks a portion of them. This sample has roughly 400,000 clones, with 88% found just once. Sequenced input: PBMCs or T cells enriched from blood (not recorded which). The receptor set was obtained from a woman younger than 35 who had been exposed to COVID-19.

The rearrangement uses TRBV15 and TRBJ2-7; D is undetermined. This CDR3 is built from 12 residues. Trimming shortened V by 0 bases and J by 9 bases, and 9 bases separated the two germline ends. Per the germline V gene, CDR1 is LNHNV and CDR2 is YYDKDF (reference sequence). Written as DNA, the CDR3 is TGTGCCACCAGCAGAGATCGAGACTCGCAGTACTTC. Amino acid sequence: CATSRDRDSQYF.

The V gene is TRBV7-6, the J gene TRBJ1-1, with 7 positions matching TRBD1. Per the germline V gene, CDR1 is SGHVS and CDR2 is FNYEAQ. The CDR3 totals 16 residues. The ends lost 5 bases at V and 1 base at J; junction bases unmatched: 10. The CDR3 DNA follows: TGTGCCAGCAGCGCGCCTAGGACAGGAGGGAACACTGAAGCTTTCTTT. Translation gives CASSAPRTGGNTEAFF.

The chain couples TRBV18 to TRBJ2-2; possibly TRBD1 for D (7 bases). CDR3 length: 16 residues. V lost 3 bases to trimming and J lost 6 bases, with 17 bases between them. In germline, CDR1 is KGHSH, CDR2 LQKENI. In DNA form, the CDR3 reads TGTGCCAGCTCACCTCTTACAGGGGAGGTCGCCGGGGAGCTGTTTTTT. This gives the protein CASSPLTGEVAGELFF.

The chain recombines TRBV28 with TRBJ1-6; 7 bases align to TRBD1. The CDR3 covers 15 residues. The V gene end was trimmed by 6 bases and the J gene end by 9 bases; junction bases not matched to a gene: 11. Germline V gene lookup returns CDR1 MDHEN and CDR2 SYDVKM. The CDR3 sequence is CASSRQGELGSPLHF. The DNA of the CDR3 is TGTGCCAGCAGCCGGCAGGGGGAACTCGGTTCACCCCTCCACTTT.

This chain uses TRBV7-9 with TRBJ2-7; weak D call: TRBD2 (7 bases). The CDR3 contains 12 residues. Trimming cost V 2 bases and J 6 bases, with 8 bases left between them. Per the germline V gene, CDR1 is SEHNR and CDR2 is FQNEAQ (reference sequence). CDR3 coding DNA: TGTGCCAGCAGCTTACGGGGGGCCGAGCAGTACTTC. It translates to CASSLRGAEQYF.